This T cell receptor beta chain is from a study of CD8 T cells in ankylosing spondylitis. Notes on this clonotype: Its specificity is unknown.

TCRdb passed the 5' RACE reads through MiXCR, listing each CDR3 protein once. In the table there are roughly 220,000 distinct CDR3 sequences, roughly 10% of which are singletons. This CDR3 has 15 residues. V dropped 2 bases and J dropped 2 bases, with 10 bases sitting between them. From germline, CDR1 is KGHSH and CDR2 LQKENI. Study-wide results and limits: In peripheral blood, disease-linked CD8+ clones occurred at relatively low frequencies. Matched ankylosing spondylitis synovial fluid reportedly contained a significantly enriched population of disease-linked clones.

The chain couples TRBV18 to TRBJ1-5; unclear D gene. Sequencing was done on a sample of blood, either unsorted or a sorted T cell fraction (not recorded which). The clonotype comes from a male donor with ankylosing spondylitis or in good health (not recorded which). CDR3 sequence reads: CASSPYGTRNQPQHF. In nucleotides, the CDR3 is TGTGCCAGCTCACCATATGGAACCCGCAATCAGCCCCAGCATTTT.